This T cell receptor beta chain emerged from a study of beta chain features in type 1 diabetes. Study details: Healthy donors, compared against patients, showed similar age, gender and cell yields. Broader study findings: The naive, central memory and Treg TCRB repertoires of patients appeared to be more similar to one another than those of healthy donors.

There are a few counts of this clone. Antigen unknown. CDR1 MDHEN and CDR2 SYDVKM come from the germline V gene. V lost 0 bases and J 4 bases, leaving 6 bases between the germline ends. The length of the CDR3 is 14 residues. Of the isolated RNA, all was reverse transcribed, and so the sequenced material was expressed TCRB transcripts. Naive, central memory and regulatory T cell samples produced a mean of roughly 3.8 million reads. Here immunoSEQ multiplex PCR was the method, and the copy in TCRdb shows in-frame clones only, minus some. Counted here are roughly 140,000 clones, 11% occurring once; the ten biggest clones make up roughly 1.9%.

The source of this sequence is a man younger than 30 in good health. Material for sequencing was central memory CD4+ T cells from blood. J is TRBJ1-4 and V is TRBV28; D ambiguous. CDR3 loop: CASSLWPGNEKLFF. The DNA of the CDR3 is TGTGCCAGCAGTTTATGGCCCGGTAATGAAAAACTGTTTTTT.